This T cell receptor beta chain was obtained from a study of blood T cell repertoires in COVID-19. This clone was seen a single time. Clones were sequenced by immunoSEQ multiplex PCR, and TCRdb holds only the in-frame ones, with some missing. The data contain about 160,000 clones, 65% to 90% of them seen just once; the ten biggest clones take up roughly 3.3%. The CDR3 has 13 amino acids. Trimming removed 5 bases at V and 2 bases at J, with 9 bases between. The genes are TRBV12-3 or TRBV12-4 and TRBJ1-2; possibly TRBD1 for D (5 bases). The sequence came from a man between 65 and 79 years old with acute or convalescent COVID-19. Sequenced input: peripheral blood. As DNA, the CDR3 is TGTGCCAGCAGTCCCAGGGAAAACTATGGCTACACCTTC. This gives the protein CASSPRENYGYTF.